This T cell receptor beta chain was observed in a study of early T cells in non-severe SARS-CoV-2 infection. TCRdb called the 5' RACE reads again in MiXCR, with one record for every CDR3 protein. The repertoire holds fewer than 70,000 distinct CDR3 sequences, with approximately 12% as singletons. This CDR3 is built from 15 residues. Trimming cost V 0 bases and J 5 bases, with 16 bases left between them. CDR1 is GTSNPN and CDR2 is SVGIG in the germline V gene (reference sequence). The sequence came from an adult who was a healthcare worker with PCR-confirmed SARS-CoV-2 infection or an uninfected control (not recorded which). The J gene is TRBJ1-2, the V gene TRBV30; the D gene is possibly TRBD1 (5 bases). The sample was whole blood. CDR3 sequence reads: CAWSVPAAGGYGYTF. The CDR3 DNA reads as TGTGCCTGGAGTGTACCAGCAGCCGGGGGTTATGGCTACACCTTC.